This T cell receptor (beta chain) was identified during a study of CD8+CD57+ T cells in acquired aplastic anemia. Study in general: Sorted CD4+ and CD8+ cells yielded DNA averaging around 3.2 ug.

CDR3 and TCR beta VDJ profiling relied on a genomic DNA template. TCRdb independently ran MiXCR on the reads; one entry per CDR3 protein. Altogether about 98,000 distinct CDR3 sequences are present, around 68% being singletons, with the ten largest covering more than 55%. An expansion of CD8+CD57+ cells by flow cytometry had been shown in patients chosen for sequencing. Blood samples were obtained from patients who had received no prior therapy. General study points: CD8+ Simpson's diversity showed no significant patient-control difference. Patients and controls turned out to have twenty-nine CD8+ CDR3 sequences in common.

Comments on this clonotype: What it binds is not known.

The clonotype originates from a human donor with aplastic anemia. Material: sorted CD4+, CD8+, or CD8+CD57+ T cells (not recorded which) from PBMCs.

CDR3 sequence (DNA): TGCAGTGCTAGTGGGTCCTTCTCCTACGAGCAGTACTTC. Its translation: CSASGSFSYEQYF. The rearrangement joins TRBV20-1 to TRBJ2-7; D not certain. CDR1 and CDR2 from the germline V gene are DFQATT and SNEGSKA (reference sequence). The CDR3 spans 13 residues. V lost 3 bases and J 0 bases, leaving 9 bases between the germline ends.